What follows describes a single T cell receptor beta chain. Its antigen is unidentified. This record comes from a study of vaccination effects on CD4 cells after COVID-19. Regarding the study as a whole: Convalescent patients were few in the study, and early post-infection timepoints were absent.

It was after 10 days of culture that CD4+ T cells were isolated. Two-dose vaccination with either BNT162b2 or mRNA-1273 was given to the participants. Method: immunoSEQ multiplex PCR; TCRdb's copy keeps in-frame clones and lacks some. The data show around 49,000 clones, 65% to 80% seen once. V was clipped by 10 bases and J by 1 base; unmatched bases: 6. The CDR3 totals 14 residues. Germline V CDR1 and CDR2: KGHDR, SFDVKD. The specimen was CD4+ T cells from PBMCs cultured without peptide, collected after COVID-19 vaccination. This TCR was recovered from a human donor who received a COVID-19 vaccine. The chain has TRBV24-1 and TRBJ2-1; TRBD1 agrees at 7 bases. The CDR3: CATSRDSSYNEQFF. CDR3 nucleotides: TGTGCCACGAGCCGGGACAGTTCCTACAATGAGCAGTTCTTC.